This T cell receptor (beta chain) was found in a study of T cell changes during pregnancy in multiple sclerosis. Using immunoSEQ multiplex PCR, the repertoire was profiled, and TCRdb retains in-frame clones only, with some absent. Here the sample spans tens of thousands of clones, more than 90% being singletons. From germline, CDR1 is LNHNV and CDR2 YYDKDF (reference sequence). This CDR3 is 16 amino acids long. Trimming at V came to 3 bases and at J to 0 bases, leaving 3 bases not matched to a gene. This TCR was sampled from a female donor in good health, enrolled as a control in a pregnancy study. The chain recombines TRBV15 with TRBJ1-1; 11 bases agree with TRBD1. This specimen was peripheral blood, taken after pregnancy. The CDR3 spells CATSSRDRGMNTEAFF. The CDR3 DNA reads as TGTGCCACCAGCAGCAGGGACAGGGGGATGAACACTGAAGCTTTCTTT. The variable domain in full, with the rest retrieved from reference TRBV15 and TRBJ1-1, is DAMVIQNPRYQVTQFGKPVTLSCSQTLNHNVMYWYQQKSSQAPKLLFHYYDKDFNNEADTPDNFQSRRPNTSFCFLDIRSPGLGDTAMYLCATSSRDRGMNTEAFFGQGTRLTVV.